Given below is one T cell receptor beta chain in context. Its antigen remains unidentified. The PCR had 60 Vbeta and 13 Jbeta primers. TCRdb keeps only in-frame clones here, not all; method: immunoSEQ multiplex PCR. The data hold 130,000 or so clones, with approximately 64% observed a single time. This entry is derived from a study of cytomegalovirus exposure and HLA in healthy donors. Study-level points and caveats: In a later analysis, donors in an Asian-associated ancestry cluster reportedly had fewer N-insertions in productive TCRs than the cohort mean. In an earlier analysis, productive rearrangement rates for most beta V segments clustered near 87% or 30%. Most TCR sequences showed up rarely, but some public TCRs showed up in many donors.

V was clipped by 7 bases and J by 2 bases; unmatched bases: 17. CDR1 is MNHEY and CDR2 is SMNVEV in the germline V gene (reference sequence). The CDR3 is 17 amino acids. This receptor was obtained from a middle-aged woman in good health and CMV-seronegative. Sequencing input: PBMCs. The gene calls are TRBV27 and TRBJ2-7; 7 nucleotides line up with TRBD1. DNA for the CDR3: TGTGCCAGCACTCTCTCAGGGACAGAGAGCCCTCCCTACGAGCAGTACTTC. Encoded protein: CASTLSGTESPPYEQYF.